The next 24 T cell receptor beta chains were all read from a single sample in a study of T cell responses to AZD1222 COVID-19 vaccine. Method: immunoSEQ multiplex PCR; TCRdb's copy keeps in-frame clones and lacks some. The table lists about 96,000 clones, nearly 90% of them singletons. Sequencing used peripheral blood, obtained on day 0 of AZD1222 vaccination. Receptors were obtained from an adult in good health.

In its sample, this clone was seen once. V gene TRBV4-1 combines with J gene TRBJ2-7; TRBD1 is a possible D gene (6 bases). Trimming took 1 base from V and 6 from J, leaving 19 bases between them. Germline V CDR1 and CDR2: MGHRA, YSYEKL. The length of the CDR3 is 16 residues. Here the CDR3 reads CASSQATTYQGSEQYF. In DNA, the CDR3 is TGCGCCAGCAGCCAAGCGACTACATACCAGGGGAGCGAGCAGTACTTC.

J is TRBJ2-6 and V is TRBV7-9, with 9 bases fitting TRBD1. The CDR3 contains 18 residues. Trimming at V came to 4 bases and at J to 2 bases, leaving 9 bases not matched to a gene. Germline V gene lookup returns CDR1 SEHNR and CDR2 FQNEAQ (reference sequence). For the CDR3, the DNA is TGTGCCAGCAGCTCCCCGACAGGGGGGGCGGCTGGGGCCAACGTCCTGACTTTC. The encoded protein is CASSSPTGGAAGANVLTF.

The chain links TRBV30 to TRBJ2-7; 9 positions agree with TRBD1. Germline-derived CDR1 and CDR2 are GTSNPN and SVGIG (reference sequence). This CDR3 region has 14 residues. With V trimmed by 4 bases and J by 3 bases, 7 bases remained unmatched. The CDR3 region is CAWTKTGGDYEQYF. As DNA, the CDR3 is TGTGCCTGGACCAAGACAGGGGGGGACTACGAGCAGTACTTC.

The genes are TRBV30 and TRBJ1-6, with 7 positions matching TRBD1. Per germline, CDR1 GTSNPN and CDR2 SVGIG (reference sequence). With V trimmed by 2 bases and J by 10 bases, 8 bases remained unmatched. The CDR3 covers 14 residues. The chain's CDR3 is CAWSLRQGKSPLHF. The CDR3 coding sequence is TGTGCCTGGAGTTTAAGACAGGGAAAGTCACCCCTCCACTTT.

The rearrangement joins TRBV18 to TRBJ1-6; no firm D call. The V gene lost 1 base and the J gene lost 5 bases, with 12 bases spanning the gap. CDR3 length: 16 residues. The germline V gene encodes CDR1 KGHSH and CDR2 LQKENI. CDR3 nucleotide sequence: TGTGCCAGCTCACCACTAACCGGATCAGATAATTCACCCCTCCACTTT. This codes for CASSPLTGSDNSPLHF.

This chain joins TRBV28 and TRBJ1-3, with 7 bases fitting TRBD1. The length of the CDR3 is 16 residues. With V trimmed by 6 bases and J by 0 bases, 8 bases remained unmatched. The V gene's germline CDR1 is MDHEN and CDR2 SYDVKM. The CDR3 loop reads CASSPWTGLSGNTIYF. Written as DNA, the CDR3 is TGTGCCAGCAGCCCATGGACAGGACTCTCTGGAAACACCATATATTTT. The full variable domain, in which reference TRBV28 and TRBJ1-3 provide the parts outside the CDR3, is DVKVTQSSRYLVKRTGEKVFLECVQDMDHENMFWYRQDPGLGLRLIYFSYDVKMKEKGDIPEGYSVSREKKERFSLILESASTNQTSMYLCASSPWTGLSGNTIYFGEGSWLTVV.

The rearrangement links TRBV5-6 to TRBJ2-3, with 12 nucleotides matching TRBD2. V was clipped by 4 bases and J by 9 bases; unmatched bases: 18. CDR1 is SGHDT and CDR2 is YYEEEE in the germline V gene. The CDR3 has 18 residues. CDR3 loop: CASSPGPPSGGAIGTQYF. Written as DNA, the CDR3 is TGTGCCAGCAGCCCCGGGCCACCTAGCGGGGGGGCCATCGGCACGCAGTATTTT.

The chain uses TRBV5-1 and TRBJ1-1; D may be TRBD1 (6 bases). V was pared by 4 bases and J by 1 base, with 8 bases between. Per germline, CDR1 SGHRS and CDR2 YFSETQ. This CDR3 contains 13 residues. The CDR3 DNA sequence: TGCGCCAGCAGCGCGGGACAGAACACTGAAGCTTTCTTT. This codes for CASSAGQNTEAFF.

This chain links TRBV6-4 with TRBJ1-1; D gene ambiguous. This CDR3 comprises 10 residues. V was pared by 6 bases and J by 6 bases, with 5 bases between. The germline CDR1 and CDR2 sequences are MRHNA and SNTAGT. In nucleotides, the CDR3 is TGTGCCAGCAGGCAGTCTGAAGCTTTCTTT. The encoded protein is CASRQSEAFF.

The CDR3 sequence: CASSPTGLAGIDEQFF. The CDR3 nucleotides read TGCGCCAGCAGCCCAACTGGACTAGCGGGGATCGATGAGCAGTTCTTC. The chain recombines TRBV4-1 with TRBJ2-1, with 12 bases that match TRBD2. CDR1 and CDR2 from the germline V gene are MGHRA and YSYEKL. The CDR3 totals 16 residues. Trimming at V came to 4 bases and at J to 8 bases, leaving 9 bases not matched to a gene.

The rearrangement uses TRBV7-8 and TRBJ2-7; 11 positions agree with TRBD1. Trimming at V came to 5 bases and at J to 4 bases, leaving 10 bases not matched to a gene. The CDR3 has 16 amino acids. CDR1 and CDR2 from the germline V gene are SGHVS and FQNEAQ. The CDR3 sequence: CASSLEGQGAPYEQYF. CDR3 coding DNA: TGTGCCAGCAGCCTGGAAGGACAGGGGGCGCCGTACGAGCAGTACTTC.

This clone has a handful of counts. The chain is built from TRBV2 and TRBJ1-6; D is unresolved. The germline V gene has CDR1 SNHLY and CDR2 FYNNEI. The CDR3 extends over 13 amino acids. Deletions cut 4 bases from V and 9 bases from J, with 10 bases between. The CDR3 DNA follows: TGTGCCAGCAGTGTCGGGTTGGCTTCACCCCTCCACTTT. This gives the protein CASSVGLASPLHF.

V gene TRBV18 combines with J gene TRBJ1-4, with TRBD1 as a possible D gene (5 bases). Germline values: CDR1 KGHSH, CDR2 LQKENI. The CDR3 extends over 15 amino acids. V shed 6 bases and J shed 1 base, with 12 bases lying between them. The chain's CDR3 is CASSQGLQTNEKLFF. CDR3 in DNA: TGTGCCAGCTCCCAGGGACTGCAAACTAATGAAAAACTGTTTTTT. Full variable domain (outside the CDR3, taken from reference TRBV18 and TRBJ1-4): NAGVMQNPRHLVRRRGQEARLRCSPMKGHSHVYWYRQLPEEGLKFMVYLQKENIIDESGMPKERFSAEFPKEGPSILRIQQVVRGDSAAYFCASSQGLQTNEKLFFGSGTQLSVL.

The chain has TRBV3-1 (or the pseudogene TRBV3-2) and TRBJ1-5, with D hard to call. Germline V gene lookup returns CDR1 LGHDT and CDR2 YNNKEL (reference sequence). This CDR3 has 13 residues. The V end lost 0 bases, the J end lost 6 bases, and 6 bases lay between the germline ends. The CDR3 sequence is CASSQDLSQPQHF. CDR3 nucleotides: TGTGCCAGCAGCCAAGATCTCTCTCAGCCCCAGCATTTT.

DNA of the CDR3: TGCGCCAGCAGCTTGTACCCGAACACCGGGGAGCTGTTTTTT. This codes for CASSLYPNTGELFF. The V gene is TRBV5-1, the J gene TRBJ2-2; D is unclear. The length of the CDR3 is 14 residues. CDR1 SGHRS and CDR2 YFSETQ come from the germline V gene. Trimming cost V 1 base and J 0 bases, with 4 bases left between them. The complete variable domain, with remaining parts taken from reference TRBV5-1 and TRBJ2-2, reads KAGVTQTPRYLIKTRGQQVTLSCSPISGHRSVSWYQQTPGQGLQFLFEYFSETQRNKGNFPGRFSGRQFSNSRSEMNVSTLELGDSALYLCASSLYPNTGELFFGEGSRLTVL.

The rearrangement joins TRBV5-6 to TRBJ1-2; D is possibly TRBD1 (6 bases). The CDR3 loop spans 14 amino acids. Per germline, CDR1 SGHDT and CDR2 YYEEEE. The V end lost 0 bases, the J end lost 6 bases, and 12 bases lay between the germline ends. The CDR3 region is CASSLVQGRDGYTF. In DNA, the CDR3 is TGTGCCAGCAGCTTGGTACAGGGACGAGATGGCTACACCTTC.

The chain carries TRBV12-5 and TRBJ1-1; 8 bases map to TRBD1. The CDR3 extends over 13 amino acids. V shed 6 bases and J 5 bases; nucleotides not matched to a gene: 5. CDR1 LGHNT and CDR2 FRNRAP come from the germline V gene. Here the CDR3 reads CASGPRQGTEAFF. CDR3 sequence (DNA): TGTGCTAGTGGACCGAGACAGGGGACTGAAGCTTTCTTT. Drawing the rest from reference TRBV12-5 and TRBJ1-1, the complete variable domain is DARVTQTPRHKVTEMGQEVTMRCQPILGHNTVFWYRQTMMQGLELLAYFRNRAPLDDSGMPKDRFSAEMPDATLATLKIQPSEPRDSAVYFCASGPRQGTEAFFGQGTRLTVV.

The rearrangement uses TRBV9 and TRBJ1-2, with 9 nucleotides matching TRBD1. CDR1 and CDR2 (germline): SGDLS, YYNGEE. The CDR3 totals 16 residues. Trimming took 0 bases from V and 1 from J; bases not matched to a gene: 4. CDR3 sequence (DNA): TGTGCCAGCAGCGTAGTGGACAGGGGTCATAACTATGGCTACACCTTC. The encoded protein is CASSVVDRGHNYGYTF.

The chain uses TRBV30 and TRBJ1-5; 7 bases match TRBD1. The CDR3 is 14 residues long. Germline V gene lookup returns CDR1 GTSNPN and CDR2 SVGIG (reference sequence). With 0 bases clipped from V and 6 bases from J, the junction kept 5 bases outside the gene matches. The CDR3 DNA sequence: TGTGCCTGGAGTGTACCAGGGGGTGGTCAGCCCCAGCATTTT. It codes for CAWSVPGGGQPQHF.

This sequence joins TRBV6-5 and TRBJ2-5, with D uncertain. Germline CDR1 reads MNHEY; CDR2 reads SVGAGI. The CDR3 is made up of 16 amino acids. Trimming cost V 0 bases and J 4 bases, with 15 bases left between them. This CDR3 is CASSYSNLAPGETQYF. DNA for the CDR3: TGTGCCAGCAGTTACTCGAATCTGGCCCCAGGAGAGACCCAGTACTTC.

This clone appeared once. The J gene is TRBJ1-1, the V gene TRBV7-9; D is unresolved. Trimming shortened V by 1 base and J by 10 bases, and 7 bases separated the two germline ends. The CDR3 length is 11 residues. Germline values: CDR1 SEHNR, CDR2 FQNEAQ (reference sequence). CDR3 amino acids: CASSLGRGAFF. The CDR3, as DNA: TGTGCCAGCAGCTTAGGCCGGGGAGCTTTCTTT.

The rearrangement joins TRBV28 to TRBJ1-2; weak D call: TRBD1 (6 bases). Germline assignment: CDR1 MDHEN and CDR2 SYDVKM. Trimming took off 3 bases at V and 3 bases at J, with 11 bases between the two ends. CDR3 length: 14 amino acids. The CDR3 sequence is CASSLTGAHYGYTF. The CDR3 region has the DNA TGTGCCAGCAGTTTGACAGGAGCCCACTATGGCTACACCTTC.

The chain couples TRBV28 to TRBJ1-1, with a weak D call TRBD1 (5 bases). The germline CDR1 and CDR2 sequences are MDHEN and SYDVKM. The CDR3 runs 14 residues. Deletions cut 8 bases from V and 0 bases from J, with 13 bases between. The CDR3 region is CASGAGVMNTEAFF. CDR3 DNA: TGTGCCAGCGGGGCCGGAGTGATGAACACTGAAGCTTTCTTT.

The chain carries TRBV19 and TRBJ2-7; unclear D gene. The V gene's germline CDR1 is LNHDA and CDR2 SQIVND (reference sequence). This CDR3 is 16 amino acids long. The V end was cut by 6 bases, the J end by 0 bases, with 18 bases between. In nucleotides, the CDR3 is TGTGCCAGTAGCGACCTTCCAGACCCGAGCTCCTACGAGCAGTACTTC. Protein sequence: CASSDLPDPSSYEQYF.